What follows is one T cell receptor (beta chain) and its context. This sample is drawn from a study of blood T cell repertoires in COVID-19. Study in general: Acute and convalescent COVID-19 samples came from the United States, Italy and Spain.

The protocol was immunoSEQ multiplex PCR, while the TCRdb copy is restricted to in-frame clones and leaves out a portion. This sample carries around 140,000 clones, about 89% of them seen once, and the ten largest clones take less than 20%. The germline V gene has CDR1 SGHNT and CDR2 YYREEE (reference sequence). The CDR3 totals 14 residues. Between the trimmed V and J ends, which lost 4 bases and 1 base, there was a span of 10 bases. V usage is TRBV5-4 and J usage is TRBJ2-3; a weak D match, TRBD1 (6 bases). The clonotype originates from a man aged 50-60 years with active or convalescent COVID-19. The sequenced sample was peripheral blood. The CDR3: CASSIRQGTDTQYF. In DNA, the CDR3 is TGTGCCAGCAGCATCCGACAGGGCACAGATACGCAGTATTTT.